These 17 T cell receptor beta chains were all obtained from the same sample, sequenced in a study of cytomegalovirus exposure and HLA in healthy donors. The PCR had 60 Vbeta and 13 Jbeta primers. Clones were read by immunoSEQ multiplex PCR, and TCRdb kept only the in-frame ones, dropping some. This table has about 90,000 clones, around 85% appearing once. Sequencing was carried out using PBMCs. Source of these receptors: a man aged 25-40 years in good health and CMV-seronegative.

The rearrangement joins TRBV4-1 to TRBJ2-3; the D is unclear. The germline V gene encodes CDR1 MGHRA and CDR2 YSYEKL. Trimming removed 0 bases from V and 6 bases from J, with 13 bases in between. This CDR3 spans 15 amino acids. The DNA of the CDR3 is TGCGCCAGCAGCCAAGATCGAGTTCCCGTGGATACGCAGTATTTT. This translates into CASSQDRVPVDTQYF.

This clone was picked up a small number of times. The V gene is TRBV5-4, the J gene TRBJ2-5, with a tentative D call TRBD1 (6 bases). Looked up from germline, CDR1 is SGHNT and CDR2 is YYREEE (reference sequence). This CDR3 is built from 14 residues. Between the trimmed V and J ends, which lost 4 bases and 5 bases, there was a span of 15 bases. CDR3 protein: CASSAGAATETQYF. The CDR3 DNA follows: TGTGCCAGCAGCGCAGGGGCAGCGACGGAGACCCAGTACTTC.

The rearrangement joins TRBV4-1 to TRBJ2-1; TRBD1 aligns across 7 bases. V shed 0 bases, J shed 2 bases, and the junction held 1 base outside the gene matches. The CDR3 sequence is 15 residues long. Germline values: CDR1 MGHRA, CDR2 YSYEKL. Here the CDR3 reads CASSQEGTAYNEQFF. CDR3 nucleotides: TGCGCCAGCAGCCAAGAAGGGACAGCCTACAATGAGCAGTTCTTC.

This clone has a handful of counts. The chain joins TRBV5-1 to TRBJ1-2; weak D call: TRBD1 (5 bases). The CDR3 is made up of 14 amino acids. Per germline, CDR1 SGHRS and CDR2 YFSETQ. V shed 4 bases and J shed 0 bases, with 10 bases lying between them. DNA for the CDR3: TGCGCCAGCAGCCCAGACAGCGCTAACTATGGCTACACCTTC. It codes for CASSPDSANYGYTF.

The chain couples TRBV5-1 to TRBJ2-1, with a weak D call TRBD1 (5 bases). Germline values: CDR1 SGHRS, CDR2 YFSETQ. The CDR3 loop spans 17 amino acids. Trimming removed 3 bases at V and 2 bases at J, with 18 bases between. The DNA for the CDR3 is TGCGCCAGCAGCTCGGATTTTAGCAGGGCTACCTACAATGAGCAGTTCTTC. Residues: CASSSDFSRATYNEQFF. The variable domain in full, with the rest retrieved from reference TRBV5-1 and TRBJ2-1, is KAGVTQTPRYLIKTRGQQVTLSCSPISGHRSVSWYQQTPGQGLQFLFEYFSETQRNKGNFPGRFSGRQFSNSRSEMNVSTLELGDSALYLCASSSDFSRATYNEQFFGPGTRLTVL.

The rearrangement joins TRBV2 to TRBJ2-1; TRBD2 aligns across 12 bases. This CDR3 spans 15 amino acids. CDR1 is SNHLY and CDR2 is FYNNEI in the germline V gene. V trimming: 5 bases; J trimming: 4 bases; junction bases outside the gene matches: 3. As DNA, the CDR3 is TGTGCCAGCAGTCAGACTAGCGGGGGTTACAATGAGCAGTTCTTC. Encoded protein: CASSQTSGGYNEQFF.

The table lists this clone with a few counts. The chain recombines TRBV5-5 with TRBJ1-1, with unresolved D. Trimming took 2 bases from V and 0 from J, leaving 11 bases between them. Germline values: CDR1 SGHKS, CDR2 YYEKEE (reference sequence). This CDR3 has 15 amino acids. CDR3 nucleotides: TGTGCCAGCAGCTTTACTGGGCAACTGAACACTGAAGCTTTCTTT. Translation gives CASSFTGQLNTEAFF.

This clone occurred once. The V call is TRBV5-5, the J call TRBJ1-2, with 7 bases fitting TRBD1. The CDR3 runs 15 residues. Unmatched junction bases numbered 7, after V lost 0 bases and J lost 5 bases. Per the germline V gene, CDR1 is SGHKS and CDR2 is YYEKEE (reference sequence). The CDR3 loop is CASSLAGTVGYGYTF. CDR3 DNA: TGTGCCAGCAGCTTGGCCGGGACAGTAGGTTATGGCTACACCTTC.

V usage is TRBV7-9 and J usage is TRBJ1-5; 8 bases align to TRBD1. This CDR3 region has 15 residues. Per the germline V gene, CDR1 is SEHNR and CDR2 is FQNEAQ (reference sequence). The trim removed 1 base at V and 3 bases at J, leaving 2 bases unmatched. CDR3 nucleotide sequence: TGTGCCAGCAGCTTAGGGACAGGGATCAATCAGCCCCAGCATTTT. Translated, it gives CASSLGTGINQPQHF.

The chain recombines TRBV7-9 with TRBJ1-6, with D possibly TRBD1 on 5 matching bases. The ends were cut back, 8 bases at V and 7 bases at J, with 12 bases in the middle. The CDR3 totals 13 residues. CDR1 is SEHNR, CDR2 FQNEAQ, per germline (reference sequence). The CDR3: CASRQQQNSPLHF. The CDR3, as DNA: TGTGCCAGCCGACAGCAGCAAAATTCACCCCTCCACTTT.

This clone turned up a few times. This chain links TRBV13 with TRBJ1-5; a weak D match, TRBD1 (6 bases). Germline CDR1 reads PRHDT; CDR2 reads FYEKMQ (reference sequence). Trimming removed 2 bases from V and 4 bases from J, with 9 bases in between. The CDR3 totals 14 residues. Written as DNA, the CDR3 is TGTGCCAGCAGCTTAAGGGACAAAAATCAGCCCCAGCATTTT. Translating it yields CASSLRDKNQPQHF. Drawing the rest from reference TRBV13 and TRBJ1-5, the complete variable domain is AAGVIQSPRHLIKEKRETATLKCYPIPRHDTVYWYQQGPGQDPQFLISFYEKMQSDKGSIPDRFSAQQFSDYHSELNMSSLELGDSALYFCASSLRDKNQPQHFGDGTRLSIL.

This clone occurred a few times. The V and J genes are TRBV6-5 and TRBJ1-1; D possibly corresponds to TRBD1 (6 bases). Germline V gene sequence: CDR1 MNHEY, CDR2 SVGAGI. This CDR3 spans 12 amino acids. V dropped 6 bases and J dropped 3 bases, with 8 bases sitting between them. The CDR3 nucleotides are TGTGCCAGCAGGCACAGGGACACTGAAGCTTTCTTT. Translating it yields CASRHRDTEAFF.

This clone showed up just a few times. CDR3 nucleotides: TGTGCCAGCAGCTTGCTAAGGGGAGGAAAAGGAGAAGCTTTCTTT. Its translation: CASSLLRGGKGEAFF. The V and J genes are TRBV5-6 and TRBJ1-1, with D possibly TRBD1 on 5 matching bases. Trimming stripped 1 base from V and 8 bases from J, with 18 bases between. The CDR3 covers 15 residues. Looked up from germline, CDR1 is SGHDT and CDR2 is YYEEEE.

This sequence joins TRBV5-1 and TRBJ2-5; 7 bases align to TRBD2. The V and J ends lost 1 base and 11 bases, in that order; junction bases with no gene match: 11. This CDR3 region has 14 residues. Germline V gene data show CDR1 as SGHRS and CDR2 as YFSETQ. CDR3 nucleotides: TGCGCCAGCAGCTTGAGCGGGACCCGTTGGGAGCAGTACTTC. It encodes CASSLSGTRWEQYF.

This chain uses TRBV7-2 with TRBJ2-2; 9 bases are shared with TRBD2. Germline trimming cut 2 bases from V and 7 bases from J; bases unmatched to any gene: 8. This CDR3 comprises 16 residues. The germline V gene has CDR1 SGHTA and CDR2 FQGNSA. The CDR3: CASSLMSGGPGGELFF. The CDR3 DNA sequence: TGTGCCAGCAGCTTAATGAGCGGGGGGCCGGGCGGGGAGCTGTTTTTT.

The rearrangement links TRBV10-3 to TRBJ1-1, with D uncertain. There are 13 residues in the CDR3. CDR1 ENHRY and CDR2 SYGVKD come from the germline V gene. Deletions cut 7 bases from V and 1 base from J, with 10 bases between. CDR3 amino acids: CAINLGGNTEAFF. CDR3 DNA: TGTGCCATCAACCTCGGCGGGAACACTGAAGCTTTCTTT.

This chain links TRBV30 with TRBJ1-1, with 7 bases aligning to TRBD1. The CDR3 runs to 16 residues. From germline, CDR1 is GTSNPN and CDR2 SVGIG (reference sequence). Trimming took 0 bases from V and 0 from J; bases not matched to a gene: 7. CDR3 sequence (DNA): TGTGCCTGGAGTGTGGGGTCAGACAGGGTGAACACTGAAGCTTTCTTT. This encodes CAWSVGSDRVNTEAFF.